This is a list of T cell receptor beta chains from one sample in a study of shared clonotypes between healthy human individuals. The protocol was immunoSEQ multiplex PCR, while the TCRdb copy is restricted to in-frame clones and leaves out a portion. The sample carries about 680,000 clones, about three quarters recorded once. Sequenced input: memory CD4+ T cells sorted from blood. The receptors were gathered from a woman in her 30s in good health. Each CDR3 is given with its conserved first and last residue. The order of the fields is J gene, clone size, D gene, V gene, CDR3 protein, CDR3 DNA. A D gene is named only where the DNA matches it firmly. Clone sizes are given selectively: once, few, many, or a class where the clone is expanded.

J: TRBJ1-4; size: few; D: -; V: TRBV4-1; CDR3: CASSQERGSTNEKLFF; DNA: TGCGCCAGCAGCCAAGAAAGGGGGTCAACTAATGAAAAACTGTTTTTT
J: TRBJ1-1; size: once; D: TRBD1; V: TRBV29-1; CDR3: CSVEPSTPDRRTEAFF; DNA: TGCAGCGTTGAACCCTCCACCCCGGACAGGAGGACTGAAGCTTTCTTT
J: TRBJ1-3; size: -; D: -; V: TRBV7-8; CDR3: CASSFSLFLSGNTIYF; DNA: TGTGCCAGCAGCTTTTCCCTCTTCCTCTCTGGAAACACCATATATTTT
J: TRBJ2-4; size: -; D: -; V: TRBV28; CDR3: CASRNLAKNIQYF; DNA: TGTGCCAGCAGGAACTTAGCCAAAAACATTCAGTACTTC
J: TRBJ2-7; size: -; D: -; V: TRBV7-7; CDR3: CASSPSTSYEQYF; DNA: TGTGCCAGCAGCCCCTCGACTAGCTACGAGCAGTACTTC
J: TRBJ2-2; size: -; D: -; V: TRBV5-1; CDR3: CASSVVASRDTGELFF; DNA: TGCGCCAGCAGCGTCGTAGCTTCAAGGGACACCGGGGAGCTGTTTTTT
J: TRBJ1-2; size: few; D: -; V: TRBV29-1; CDR3: CSTPSPGQNYGYTF; DNA: TGCAGCACACCCTCCCCCGGACAGAACTATGGCTACACCTTC
J: TRBJ2-1; size: few; D: TRBD1; V: TRBV5-4; CDR3: CASSSRLRTGLHEQFF; DNA: TGTGCCAGCAGCTCACGATTACGGACAGGCCTCCATGAGCAGTTCTTC
J: TRBJ2-7; size: -; D: TRBD2; V: TRBV7-2; CDR3: CASNKRTSGSSEQYF; DNA: TGTGCCAGCAACAAAAGGACTAGCGGGAGTAGCGAGCAGTACTTC
J: TRBJ2-7; size: -; D: TRBD2; V: TRBV18; CDR3: CASSPPESGTSSYEQYF; DNA: TGTGCCAGCTCACCACCGGAGTCCGGGACTAGCTCCTACGAGCAGTACTTC
J: TRBJ2-2; size: -; D: TRBD2; V: TRBV5-1; CDR3: CASSLDASGASNTGELFF; DNA: TGCGCCAGCAGCTTGGATGCTAGCGGGGCTTCGAACACCGGGGAGCTGTTTTTT
J: TRBJ1-5; size: -; D: -; V: TRBV29-1; CDR3: CSVAVGASDQPQHF; DNA: TGCAGCGTTGCGGTTGGAGCCAGCGATCAGCCCCAGCATTTT
J: TRBJ2-3; size: -; D: -; V: TRBV28; CDR3: CASSLWDVRASTDTQYF; DNA: TGTGCCAGCAGTTTGTGGGACGTTCGGGCGAGCACAGATACGCAGTATTTT
J: TRBJ2-3; size: -; D: TRBD2; V: TRBV7-6; CDR3: CASSSTSGRMRGTDTQYF; DNA: TGTGCCAGCAGCTCGACTAGCGGGAGAATGAGGGGCACAGATACGCAGTATTTT
J: TRBJ2-5; size: -; D: -; V: TRBV19; CDR3: CASSTGNQETQYF; DNA: TGTGCCAGTAGTACCGGGAACCAAGAGACCCAGTACTTC
J: TRBJ2-1; size: -; D: -; V: TRBV6-4; CDR3: CASSVGFERDEQFF; DNA: TGTGCCAGCAGTGTTGGCTTCGAGAGGGATGAGCAGTTCTTC
J: TRBJ1-2; size: -; D: -; V: TRBV18; CDR3: CASSPDLSPYGYTF; DNA: TGTGCCAGCTCACCAGATCTGAGTCCCTATGGCTACACCTTC
J: TRBJ1-5; size: once; D: -; V: TRBV6-5; CDR3: CASSESEGGQPQHF; DNA: TGTGCCAGCAGTGAATCCGAAGGAGGGCAGCCCCAGCATTTT
J: TRBJ1-5; size: -; D: -; V: TRBV19; CDR3: CASSIWEGQPQHF; DNA: TGTGCCAGTAGTATTTGGGAGGGACAGCCCCAGCATTTT
J: TRBJ1-3; size: -; D: -; V: TRBV6-1; CDR3: CASTTGTAGNTIYF; DNA: TGTGCCAGCACCACCGGGACGGCTGGAAACACCATATATTTT
J: TRBJ2-5; size: -; D: -; V: TRBV5-5; CDR3: CASSYRGGWYQETQYF; DNA: TGTGCCAGCAGCTACCGCGGAGGTTGGTACCAAGAGACCCAGTACTTC
J: TRBJ2-7; size: -; D: TRBD2; V: TRBV10-1; CDR3: CASSVLATADEQYF; DNA: TGCGCCAGCAGTGTACTAGCGACAGCCGACGAGCAGTACTTC
J: TRBJ2-7; size: few; D: -; V: TRBV30; CDR3: CACDMHYEQYF; DNA: TGTGCCTGTGACATGCACTACGAGCAGTACTTC
J: TRBJ2-1; size: -; D: TRBD1; V: TRBV5-1; CDR3: CASSYGQGAYNEQFF; DNA: TGCGCCAGCAGCTATGGACAGGGGGCCTACAATGAGCAGTTCTTC
J: TRBJ2-7; size: -; D: -; V: TRBV6-6; CDR3: CASSFLRDGDEQYF; DNA: TGTGCCAGCAGTTTCCTCAGGGACGGTGACGAGCAGTACTTC
J: TRBJ1-2; size: -; D: TRBD1; V: TRBV14; CDR3: CASSQDRYRGYGYTF; DNA: TGTGCCAGCAGCCAGGACAGGTACCGGGGCTATGGCTACACCTTC
J: TRBJ2-7; size: -; D: -; V: TRBV11-2; CDR3: CASSPGPPYRDEQYF; DNA: TGTGCCAGCAGTCCGGGACCCCCTTATCGTGACGAGCAGTACTTC
J: TRBJ1-4; size: few; D: -; V: TRBV27; CDR3: CASSLSPRRTEKLFF; DNA: TGTGCCAGCAGTTTATCCCCCAGACGGACTGAAAAACTGTTTTTT
J: TRBJ2-3; size: -; D: -; V: TRBV19; CDR3: CASSRESGLSTDTQYF; DNA: TGTGCCAGTAGTAGGGAAAGCGGGTTAAGCACAGATACGCAGTATTTT
J: TRBJ2-3; size: -; D: -; V: TRBV5-6; CDR3: CASSFPPLDTQYF; DNA: TGTGCCAGCAGCTTTCCGCCCTTAGATACGCAGTATTTT